The T cell receptor (beta chain) under discussion was sequenced for a study of T cell repertoires in cytomegalovirus infection. Study-wide background: CMV infection and matching HLA type were both indicated by public TCR beta signatures.

The V gene's germline CDR1 is SEHNR and CDR2 FQNEAQ (reference sequence). The CDR3 spans 13 residues. V was pared by 5 bases and J by 6 bases, with 4 bases of the junction left unmatched. TCRdb called the reads again in MiXCR, with one record for every CDR3 protein. There are about 110,000 distinct CDR3 sequences in the sample; about 9.4% occur only once, and 25% to 40% lies in the top ten. This clonotype was seen repeatedly, ten times or more. Its target is unknown. The material sequenced was PBMCs, sequenced either directly or after in vitro stimulation (not recorded which). The chain combines TRBV7-9 with TRBJ2-3, with 8 bases fitting TRBD1. This receptor was identified in a human donor in good health (CMV status not recorded). Some clones in this sample may be carry-over from other donors' samples. The CDR3 loop is CASSHRGSDTQYF. The CDR3 DNA reads as TGTGCCAGCAGCCACAGGGGGTCCGATACGCAGTATTTT. Drawing the rest from reference TRBV7-9 and TRBJ2-3, the complete variable domain is DTGVSQNPRHKITKRGQNVTFRCDPISEHNRLYWYRQTLGQGPEFLTYFQNEAQLEKSRLLSDRFSAERPKGSFSTLEIQRTEQGDSAMYLCASSHRGSDTQYFGPGTRLTVL.